This T cell receptor beta chain is drawn from a study of OX40 agonist ivuxolimab in advanced cancers. Findings and limits, study-wide: Antigen specificity was not determined for the expanded peripheral T cells.

This table comes from immunoSEQ multiplex PCR, and its TCRdb copy is limited to in-frame clones, with some not included. In the table there are over 70,000 clones, 85% to 90% of which are singletons. On this clone itself: What it binds is unknown.

This CDR3 has 15 residues. Germline V gives CDR1 SGHTA, CDR2 FQGNSA. The V gene end was trimmed by 3 bases and the J gene end by 3 bases; junction bases not matched to a gene: 6. The J gene is TRBJ2-7, the V gene TRBV7-2; 9 positions match TRBD1. The starting material was CD4+ or CD8+ T cells sorted from blood, obtained in a trial of the OX40 agonist ivuxolimab. The sequence was collected from an adult with an advanced solid tumor such as melanoma, head and neck, liver or kidney cancer. CDR3 residues: CASSFRGTGHYEQYF. CDR3 bases: TGTGCCAGCAGCTTCCGGGGGACAGGGCACTACGAGCAGTACTTC.